The clone carrying this TCR beta chain was detected a few times. Its antigen is as yet unknown. The method was immunoSEQ multiplex PCR; TCRdb's version includes in-frame clones alone and lacks a portion of them. The top ten hold less than 2% of the sample, which has roughly 150,000 clones, roughly 93% seen once. These data come from a study of T cell responses to AZD1222 COVID-19 vaccine. Study findings and constraints: Increases in Spike-specific TCR breadth and depth were seen after two AZD1222 doses. Sampling captured repertoires only after the peak T cell response. Clonal diversity may have been underestimated, and the donors were mostly white British, with more females than males. Just a handful of AZD1222 recipients were seropositive at baseline.

From germline, CDR1 is SGHVS and CDR2 FQNEAQ. The CDR3 covers 15 residues. V shed 0 bases, J shed 1 base, and the junction held 3 bases outside the gene matches. The TCR originated in an adult who received the AZD1222 COVID-19 vaccine. The specimen comprised peripheral blood, sampled 28 days after the second AZD1222 dose. V and J are TRBV7-8 and TRBJ2-7; 7 nucleotides align to TRBD1. The CDR3 here is CASSLAQGVSYEQYF. The CDR3, as DNA: TGTGCCAGCAGCTTAGCCCAGGGGGTTTCCTACGAGCAGTACTTC.